This paragraph covers one TCR beta chain sequence. This sample is drawn from a study of T cells expressing NK-cell markers. CDR3 length: 17 amino acids. The germline V gene has CDR1 SGHNT and CDR2 YENEEA. TCRdb reprocessed the 5' RACE reads, with one entry per CDR3 protein and no DNA. The table for this sample gives 300,000 to 500,000 distinct CDR3 sequences. The clonotype comes from a woman aged 50 to 60 in good health. The gene calls are TRBV11-3 and TRBJ2-1; absent DNA, TCRdb's TRBD1 call cannot be checked. Specimen: blood T cells: a sorted CD56 or NKG2C T cell subset, CD4+ or CD8+ T cells, or bulk PBMC T cells (not recorded which). CDR3 sequence reads: CASSLAVGKGARNEQFF.